This T cell receptor (beta chain) was retrieved from a study of response to subunit inactivated influenza vaccine listed by TCRdb under 2018. A note on the overall study: Deep quantitative profiling of the T cell receptor repertoire was used in the study to follow responses to a trivalent subunit inactivated influenza vaccine. Broader findings and caveats from the paper: According to the authors, only a limited number of new T cells may be recruited by each seasonal influenza vaccination.

In the paper's terms, the time point label means: 45 days after influenza vaccine administration. Library preparation was by RT-PCR. Reads for this sample came from an Illumina HiSeq 2500. TCRdb reprocessing: public reads trimmed at Q25 with fastp, clones called with MiXCR, in-frame beta chains kept. Each record represents a unique CDR3 protein, reported with the most common genes and DNA among its rows. This sample lists about 480,000 distinct CDR3 sequences; approximately 10% were detected once. Jointly, the top ten make up about 12% of the sample. This clonotype has a handful of counts. Its antigen has not been determined. No base quality values were provided; no much bigger clone lies one nucleotide off. The sequenced sample was PBMCs from blood, obtained 40 to 50 days after vaccination. This clonotype was obtained from a man aged 50 or older who received an inactivated influenza vaccine. Donor details come from another sample of the same person, matched by shared clones.

The encoded CDR3 is CASSGDLGFGNTIYF. The nucleotides read TGTGCCAGCAGCGGCGACCTCGGGTTTGGAAACACCATATATTTT. The V and J genes are TRBV6-1 and TRBJ1-3, with no confident D gene call. The CDR3 spans 15 residues, from the cysteine through the phenylalanine. The sequence is cut down to CDR3 DNA, 45 bases in frame from base 1. The germline V gene supplies CDR1 MNHNS and CDR2 SASEGT. V sheds 6 bases and J sheds 3 bases, leaving 15 bases between their ends.